This T cell receptor (beta chain) appears in the sequencing data of a study of CD8+ T cells in alopecia areata. Overall study: Treated patients were dosed with oral tofacitinib, taking 5 to 10 mg twice daily. Study-wide results and caveats: Amid tofacitinib therapy, many expanded lesional clones stayed present in scalp and blood.

RNA, once extracted, was reverse transcribed into cDNA for use as the sequencing template. Assay: immunoSEQ multiplex PCR; the TCRdb copy retains only in-frame clones and omits some. This repertoire shows about 180,000 clones, 45% to 60% found once; its top ten account for around 9.1%. Treatment: oral pan-JAK inhibitor, 5-10 mg twice daily. Peripheral blood, together with lesional scalp punch biopsies, was collected from alopecia areata patients. On this clone itself: Antigen specificity is unknown. The same CDR3 can be traced to other DNA sequences in this sample.

Germline CDR1 SGHRS, CDR2 YFSETQ. J was trimmed by 6 bases and V by 0 bases; bases with no gene match: 0. The CDR3 contains 13 residues. This chain uses TRBV5-1 with TRBJ2-7; 10 nucleotides align to TRBD1. The sequence was obtained from a human donor with alopecia areata. The sample consisted of CD8+ T cells sorted from blood, taken at roughly week 53, from a patient treated with tofacitinib. The CDR3, as DNA: TGCGCCAGCAGCTTGGGACAGGGGGCCGAGCAGTACTTC. Its translation: CASSLGQGAEQYF.